This passage covers 12 T cell receptor beta chains from one sample sequenced in a study of shared clonotypes between healthy human individuals. The method was immunoSEQ multiplex PCR; TCRdb's version includes in-frame clones alone and lacks a portion of them. Of 300,000 to 400,000 clones in the sample, around nine tenths were seen once. The material sequenced was memory CD8+ T cells sorted from blood. The sample's subset: CD45RO+ cells pooled with CCR7-negative TemRA cells. These receptors were taken from a man aged 18 to 29 in good health.

The chain employs TRBV15 and TRBJ2-7, with 11 bases aligning to TRBD2. The trim removed 5 bases at V and 2 bases at J, leaving 2 bases unmatched. CDR1 and CDR2 (germline): LNHNV, YYDKDF (reference sequence). The CDR3 contains 14 residues. CDR3 nucleotide sequence: TGTGCCACCAGCTTGGGACTAGCGGCCTACGAGCAGTACTTC. It yields the protein CATSLGLAAYEQYF. The full variable domain, in which reference TRBV15 and TRBJ2-7 provide the parts outside the CDR3, is DAMVIQNPRYQVTQFGKPVTLSCSQTLNHNVMYWYQQKSSQAPKLLFHYYDKDFNNEADTPDNFQSRRPNTSFCFLDIRSPGLGDTAMYLCATSLGLAAYEQYFGPGTRLTVT.

The CDR3 bases are TGTGCCAGCAGTCCCCCGACTAGCCTTTACGAGCAGTACTTC. Amino acid sequence: CASSPPTSLYEQYF. The chain employs TRBV28 and TRBJ2-7; 7 positions match TRBD2. V dropped 5 bases and J dropped 4; count of bases not matched to a gene: 8. This CDR3 is built from 14 residues. Looked up from germline, CDR1 is MDHEN and CDR2 is SYDVKM.

The V gene is TRBV21-1, the J gene TRBJ1-6. TRBV21-1 is a pseudogene locus. CDR3 length: 18 amino acids. In nucleotides, the CDR3 is TGTGCCAGCAGCAAAGGAGGCCGCGGGGGCTTTGGGAATTCACCCCTCCACTTT. Amino acids: CASSKGGRGGFGNSPLHF.

The rearrangement joins TRBV2 to TRBJ2-7, with D possibly being TRBD1 (6 bases). Germline CDR1 SNHLY, CDR2 FYNNEI. Trimming shortened V by 8 bases and J by 2 bases, and 16 bases separated the two germline ends. The CDR3 spans 14 residues. The CDR3 spells CASLLPRDTYEQYF. In DNA form, the CDR3 reads TGTGCCAGCCTATTGCCCCGGGACACCTACGAGCAGTACTTC.

V and J are TRBV10-3 and TRBJ2-5, with TRBD2 matching over 9 bases. Germline lookup yields CDR1 ENHRY and CDR2 SYGVKD. V lost 3 bases and J lost 5; bases outside the gene matches: 10. CDR3 size: 16 residues. The CDR3 loop is CAISDSLAGVGETQYF. In DNA, the CDR3 is TGTGCCATCAGTGATAGTTTAGCGGGAGTGGGGGAGACCCAGTACTTC.

The chain joins TRBV27 to TRBJ1-5, with 7 bases identical to TRBD1. Germline-derived CDR1 and CDR2 are MNHEY and SMNVEV (reference sequence). The CDR3 loop spans 14 amino acids. V dropped 3 bases and J dropped 5; count of bases not matched to a gene: 4. In DNA, the CDR3 is TGTGCCAGCAGTTTTGGGGACAGCTATCAGCCCCAGCATTTT. This gives the protein CASSFGDSYQPQHF.

J is TRBJ1-5 and V is TRBV28; a weak D match, TRBD1 (5 bases). The germline V gene has CDR1 MDHEN and CDR2 SYDVKM. Trimming cost V 8 bases and J 4 bases, with 27 bases left between them. The CDR3 sequence is 18 residues long. The CDR3 nucleotides are TGTGCCAGCTCCTTTGTATTAGAGGGGTGGCGGACTAATCAGCCCCAGCATTTT. It codes for CASSFVLEGWRTNQPQHF.

The genes are TRBV6-5 and TRBJ2-2; TRBD1 or TRBD2 may be the D gene (5 bases each). The germline V gene has CDR1 MNHEY and CDR2 SVGAGI. The CDR3 loop spans 14 amino acids. Trimming shortened V by 2 bases and J by 5 bases, and 9 bases separated the two germline ends. The CDR3 sequence: CASSYGWGTGELFF. The CDR3 DNA sequence: TGTGCCAGCAGTTACGGGTGGGGGACCGGGGAGCTGTTTTTT.

The gene calls are TRBV7-9 and TRBJ2-7; 9 nucleotides line up with TRBD1. Trimming cost V 4 bases and J 5 bases; bases outside gene matches: 15. Germline CDR1 reads SEHNR; CDR2 reads FQNEAQ (reference sequence). The CDR3 loop spans 17 amino acids. The CDR3 region has the DNA TGTGCCAGCAGCTCGACCTCTACCGGGACAGGGCTCGACGAGCAGTACTTC. Protein sequence: CASSSTSTGTGLDEQYF.

This clone showed up just a few times. V and J are TRBV7-8 and TRBJ2-5; 9 bases are a match to TRBD2. Unmatched junction bases numbered 14, after V lost 4 bases and J lost 2 bases. This CDR3 is built from 18 residues. Germline values: CDR1 SGHVS, CDR2 FQNEAQ. CDR3 sequence: CASSSPVSGRPLQETQYF. DNA of the CDR3: TGTGCCAGCAGCTCCCCAGTTAGCGGGAGACCCCTTCAAGAGACCCAGTACTTC.

The chain links TRBV7-6 to TRBJ2-1; TRBD2 agrees at 9 bases. The V segment lost 5 bases and the J segment 1 base; nucleotides outside the gene matches: 3. The CDR3 is 15 amino acids. Germline V gives CDR1 SGHVS, CDR2 FNYEAQ. CDR3 coding DNA: TGTGCCAGCAGCCCGACTAGCGGTTCCTACAATGAGCAGTTCTTC. Protein: CASSPTSGSYNEQFF. Full variable domain (outside the CDR3, taken from reference TRBV7-6 and TRBJ2-1): GAGVSQSPRYKVTKRGQDVALRCDPISGHVSLYWYRQALGQGPEFLTYFNYEAQQDKSGLPNDRFSAERPEGSISTLTIQRTEQRDSAMYRCASSPTSGSYNEQFFGPGTRLTVL.

The chain joins TRBV10-3 to TRBJ1-5; TRBD1 is a possible D gene (5 bases). CDR3 size: 15 residues. Germline CDR1 is ENHRY and CDR2 is SYGVKD. Trimming left V 2 bases short and J 0 bases short, with 8 bases between. The CDR3 coding sequence is TGTGCCATCAGTGAGGGGACGGTTAGCAATCAGCCCCAGCATTTT. It translates to CAISEGTVSNQPQHF.